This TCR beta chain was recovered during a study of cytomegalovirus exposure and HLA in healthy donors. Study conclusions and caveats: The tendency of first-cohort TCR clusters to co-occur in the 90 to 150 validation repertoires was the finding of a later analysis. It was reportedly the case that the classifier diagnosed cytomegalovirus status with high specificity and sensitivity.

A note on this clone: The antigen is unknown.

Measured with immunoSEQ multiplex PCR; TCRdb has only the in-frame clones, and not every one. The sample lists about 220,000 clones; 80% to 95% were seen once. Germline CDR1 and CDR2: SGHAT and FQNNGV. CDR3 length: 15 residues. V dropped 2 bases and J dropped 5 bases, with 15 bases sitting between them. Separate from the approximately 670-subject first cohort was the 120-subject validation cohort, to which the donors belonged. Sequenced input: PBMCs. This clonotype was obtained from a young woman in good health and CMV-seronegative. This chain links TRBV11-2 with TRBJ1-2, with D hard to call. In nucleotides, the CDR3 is TGTGCCAGCAGCTTAAATGCAGGCAGTCCGTATGGCTACACCTTC. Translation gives CASSLNAGSPYGYTF.